This passage covers 31 T cell receptor beta chains from one sample sequenced in a study of T cells in tumors and immune-related adverse events. Profiling relied on immunoSEQ multiplex PCR, and the TCRdb table lists in-frame clones only, not all of them. The sample gives roughly 24,000 clones, around 90% of which show up once; around 1.3% is in the top ten. The sequencing used lymph node tissue, collected from a patient treated with anti-PD-1 therapy. These receptors were collected from a female donor with metastatic renal cell carcinoma.

This clone was found a few times. The rearrangement links TRBV11-2 to TRBJ1-4, with 8 bases identical to TRBD1. CDR3 length: 15 amino acids. Germline V gives CDR1 SGHAT, CDR2 FQNNGV. Unmatched junction bases numbered 10, after V lost 5 bases and J lost 8 bases. The CDR3 DNA sequence: TGTGCCAGCAGCCCGTCCGGGACAGGCCGCGAAAAACTGTTTTTT. Protein: CASSPSGTGREKLFF. Supplemented by reference TRBV11-2 and TRBJ1-4, the full variable domain reads EAGVAQSPRYKIIEKRQSVAFWCNPISGHATLYWYQQILGQGPKLLIQFQNNGVVDDSQLPKDRFSAERLKGVDSTLKIQPAKLEDSAVYLCASSPSGTGREKLFFGSGTQLSVL.

The V and J genes are TRBV10-2 and TRBJ1-5, with a tentative D call TRBD1 (5 bases). V lost 3 bases to trimming and J lost 4 bases, with 10 bases between them. The CDR3 sequence is 14 residues long. From germline, CDR1 is WSHSY and CDR2 SAAADI. CDR3 residues: CASSDAGFNQPQHF. The CDR3 DNA follows: TGCGCCAGCAGTGATGCAGGGTTTAATCAGCCCCAGCATTTT.

This chain links TRBV18 with TRBJ2-7; unclear D gene. V lost 3 bases, J lost 2 bases, and 11 bases lay in between. Germline V gives CDR1 KGHSH, CDR2 LQKENI. The CDR3 extends over 14 amino acids. The CDR3 DNA is TGTGCCAGCTCACCTTGGGGATCAGCCTACGAGCAGTACTTC. The encoded protein is CASSPWGSAYEQYF.

The V call is TRBV11-1, the J call TRBJ1-1; the match to TRBD1 covers 10 bases. The CDR3 length is 16 residues. V shed 1 base, J shed 6 bases, and the junction held 8 bases outside the gene matches. CDR1 and CDR2 (germline): SGHAT, FQDESV (reference sequence). Here the CDR3 reads CASSLEQRTGGSEAFF. CDR3 sequence (DNA): TGTGCCAGCAGCTTAGAACAGCGGACAGGGGGATCTGAAGCTTTCTTT.

The chain has TRBV5-6 and TRBJ1-4, with 9 bases identical to TRBD1. V was pared by 3 bases and J by 2 bases, with 11 bases of the junction left unmatched. The CDR3 is made up of 18 amino acids. The germline CDR1 and CDR2 sequences are SGHDT and YYEEEE. The CDR3 is CASSSDRGSILTNEKLFF. The CDR3 region has the DNA TGTGCCAGCAGCTCGGACAGGGGCAGTATCTTGACTAATGAAAAACTGTTTTTT.

This clone was detected only once. The chain carries TRBV10-1 and TRBJ2-7, with no clear D. V lost 0 bases to trimming and J lost 6 bases, with 15 bases between them. Germline CDR1 and CDR2: WNHNN and SYGVQD (reference sequence). The CDR3 is 15 residues long. CDR3 sequence (DNA): TGCGCCAGCAGTGAGTCTCAACCGCCAGATCGCGAGCAGTACTTC. It specifies CASSESQPPDREQYF.

The chain couples TRBV2 to TRBJ2-1; D unresolved. Deletions cut 1 base from V and 6 bases from J, with 10 bases between. The CDR3 has 14 residues. Germline CDR1 reads SNHLY; CDR2 reads FYNNEI. The CDR3 coding sequence is TGTGCCAGCAGTGAAGATCGCTATAGCAATGAGCAGTTCTTC. Residues: CASSEDRYSNEQFF.

The sample holds one count of this clone. The chain recombines TRBV5-6 with TRBJ1-4, with 9 bases that match TRBD1. The CDR3 totals 14 residues. V was pared by 0 bases and J by 8 bases, with 2 bases of the junction left unmatched. From germline, CDR1 is SGHDT and CDR2 YYEEEE. In DNA form, the CDR3 reads TGTGCCAGCAGCTTGGTGACAGGGGGAGAAAAACTGTTTTTT. Encoded protein: CASSLVTGGEKLFF.

The V and J genes are TRBV19 and TRBJ1-1; a weak D match, TRBD1 (5 bases). Germline assignment: CDR1 LNHDA and CDR2 SQIVND (reference sequence). The CDR3 is made up of 15 amino acids. Trimming pared 5 bases from V and 1 base from J, leaving 14 bases between. The CDR3 bases are TGTGCCAGTAGTCCTCGGGCAGGGCGGAACACTGAAGCTTTCTTT. Its translation: CASSPRAGRNTEAFF.

This clone was recorded only once. The chain couples TRBV5-4 to TRBJ2-5, with 10 bases aligning to TRBD1. The CDR3 totals 15 residues. CDR1 SGHNT and CDR2 YYREEE come from the germline V gene (reference sequence). V was pared by 2 bases and J by 5 bases, with 6 bases of the junction left unmatched. CDR3 sequence reads: CASSFKTGGAETQYF. The DNA for the CDR3 is TGTGCCAGCAGCTTTAAGACAGGGGGCGCGGAGACCCAGTACTTC.

The CDR3 sequence is CASSLGNGLYEQYF. The CDR3 nucleotides are TGTGCCAGCAGCTTGGGGAACGGTCTCTACGAGCAGTACTTC. J is TRBJ2-7 and V is TRBV5-6; D unclear. V lost 0 bases and J 3 bases, leaving 10 bases between the germline ends. The length of the CDR3 is 14 residues. CDR1 is SGHDT, CDR2 YYEEEE, per germline. Variable domain in full (rest from reference TRBV5-6 and TRBJ2-7): DAGVTQSPTHLIKTRGQQVTLRCSPKSGHDTVSWYQQALGQGPQFIFQYYEEEERQRGNFPDRFSGHQFPNYSSELNVNALLLGDSALYLCASSLGNGLYEQYFGPGTRLTVT.

V is TRBV9 and J is TRBJ2-2, with 11 bases aligning to TRBD2. Germline-derived CDR1 and CDR2 are SGDLS and YYNGEE. V trimming: 0 bases; J trimming: 6 bases; junction bases outside the gene matches: 4. This CDR3 spans 16 amino acids. The CDR3 DNA is TGTGCCAGCAGCGTAGACCCTAGCGGGGGGCCCGGGGAGCTGTTTTTT. Its translation: CASSVDPSGGPGELFF.

This clone was detected once. The V gene is TRBV7-9, the J gene TRBJ1-1, with D maybe TRBD1 (5 bases). CDR1 is SEHNR, CDR2 FQNEAQ, per germline (reference sequence). V was shortened by 3 bases and J by 7 bases, with 12 bases between the two germline ends. The CDR3 spans 13 residues. This CDR3 is CASSLAGASEAFF. CDR3 in DNA: TGTGCCAGCAGCTTGGCCGGGGCCAGTGAAGCTTTCTTT.

This sequence joins TRBV19 and TRBJ1-4; TRBD1 matches 8 bases. Losses at the gene ends were 0 bases for V and 6 bases for J; bases not matched to a gene: 3. The CDR3 has 15 amino acids. Germline-derived CDR1 and CDR2 are LNHDA and SQIVND (reference sequence). DNA of the CDR3: TGTGCCAGTAGTATAGAAGGACAGGGACATGAAAAACTGTTTTTT. Amino acids: CASSIEGQGHEKLFF. Full variable domain (missing parts from reference TRBV19 and TRBJ1-4): DGGITQSPKYLFRKEGQNVTLSCEQNLNHDAMYWYRQDPGQGLRLIYYSQIVNDFQKGDIAEGYSVSREKKESFPLTVTSAQKNPTAFYLCASSIEGQGHEKLFFGSGTQLSVL.

The chain links TRBV9 to TRBJ2-5, with TRBD2 matching 9 bases. The CDR3 covers 14 residues. J lost 7 bases, V lost 3 bases, and 7 bases had no gene match. CDR1 and CDR2 (germline): SGDLS, YYNGEE. Here the CDR3 reads CASSDERGAGTQYF. CDR3 in DNA: TGTGCCAGCAGCGATGAGCGGGGGGCTGGGACCCAGTACTTC.

The chain employs TRBV5-4 and TRBJ2-3; perhaps TRBD2 as D (5 bases). V was cut by 10 bases and J by 2 bases, with 11 bases left in between. The CDR3 length is 12 residues. Germline CDR1 and CDR2: SGHNT and YYREEE (reference sequence). CDR3: CAGRGNTDTQYF. The CDR3 DNA reads TGTGCCGGCCGAGGGAACACAGATACGCAGTATTTT.

This rearrangement joins TRBV15 to TRBJ1-2; 8 bases line up with TRBD1. Germline CDR1 reads LNHNV; CDR2 reads YYDKDF (reference sequence). The CDR3 is 14 amino acids. The V and J ends lost 1 base and 2 bases, in that order; junction bases with no gene match: 0. The CDR3 here is CATSRGTGNYGYTF. The DNA for the CDR3 is TGTGCCACCAGCAGAGGGACAGGGAACTATGGCTACACCTTC. The full variable domain, in which reference TRBV15 and TRBJ1-2 provide the parts outside the CDR3, is DAMVIQNPRYQVTQFGKPVTLSCSQTLNHNVMYWYQQKSSQAPKLLFHYYDKDFNNEADTPDNFQSRRPNTSFCFLDIRSPGLGDTAMYLCATSRGTGNYGYTFGSGTRLTVV.

J is TRBJ1-2 and V is TRBV7-9; unclear D gene. Germline-derived CDR1 and CDR2 are SEHNR and FQNEAQ (reference sequence). V dropped 2 bases and J dropped 4 bases, with 17 bases sitting between them. The CDR3 sequence is 16 residues long. Here the CDR3 DNA reads TGTGCCAGCAGCTTACTATTTATTGGGAATACCTATGGCTACACCTTC. Protein product: CASSLLFIGNTYGYTF. Filled out from reference TRBV7-9 and TRBJ1-2, the complete variable domain reads DTGVSQNPRHKITKRGQNVTFRCDPISEHNRLYWYRQTLGQGPEFLTYFQNEAQLEKSRLLSDRFSAERPKGSFSTLEIQRTEQGDSAMYLCASSLLFIGNTYGYTFGSGTRLTVV.

The genes are TRBV28 and TRBJ1-5, with no clear D. V was clipped by 5 bases and J by 5 bases, with 13 bases between them. CDR1 MDHEN and CDR2 SYDVKM come from the germline V gene. This CDR3 region has 14 residues. For the CDR3, the DNA is TGTGCCAGCAGTGTCCCTCCACCATATCAGCCCCAGCATTTT. It codes for CASSVPPPYQPQHF.

The V call is TRBV4-2, the J call TRBJ1-5; D is perhaps TRBD1 (5 bases). Trimming stripped 0 bases from V and 0 bases from J, with 12 bases between. The CDR3 is 17 residues long. Germline-derived CDR1 and CDR2 are LGHNA and YNFKEQ. This CDR3 is CASSQDLTAYSNQPQHF. The DNA for the CDR3 is TGTGCCAGCAGCCAAGATTTGACAGCTTATAGCAATCAGCCCCAGCATTTT.

This clone was observed a single time. The chain has TRBV4-1 and TRBJ2-5; tentatively, D is TRBD1 (6 bases). Trimming removed 2 bases from V and 0 bases from J, with 7 bases in between. This CDR3 has 14 amino acids. Germline V gives CDR1 MGHRA, CDR2 YSYEKL. The CDR3 is CASSQRTDQETQYF. The CDR3 DNA reads as TGCGCCAGCAGCCAACGGACAGACCAAGAGACCCAGTACTTC.

In DNA, the CDR3 is TGCAGCGCCACAGGGGGCAAGGATCAGCCCCAGCATTTT. Translation gives CSATGGKDQPQHF. The chain joins TRBV29-1 to TRBJ1-5, with TRBD1 matching over 9 bases. From germline, CDR1 is SQVTM and CDR2 ANQGSEA. The CDR3 sequence is 13 residues long. V gave up 7 bases and J gave up 5 bases; unmatched junction bases: 6.

This clone is a singleton in its sample. J is TRBJ2-5 and V is TRBV14, with D perhaps being TRBD1 or TRBD2 (5 bases each). Trimming cost V 0 bases and J 6 bases, with 17 bases left between them. CDR1 SGHDN and CDR2 FVKESK come from the germline V gene. The CDR3 runs to 16 residues. The CDR3 here is CASSQELGPWVQTQYF. In nucleotides, the CDR3 is TGTGCCAGCAGCCAAGAACTGGGACCGTGGGTACAGACCCAGTACTTC.

This clone has more than one count but fewer than ten. The chain joins TRBV5-4 to TRBJ2-7; 7 bases agree with TRBD1. The junction had 3 bases not matched to a gene; V was cut back by 4 bases and J by 2 bases. This CDR3 has 13 residues. The germline CDR1 and CDR2 sequences are SGHNT and YYREEE (reference sequence). CDR3 sequence reads: CASSPGTAYEQYF. The CDR3, as DNA: TGTGCCAGCAGCCCCGGGACAGCCTACGAGCAGTACTTC.

J is TRBJ2-5 and V is TRBV30; D might be TRBD2 (6 bases). Trimming stripped 4 bases from V and 8 bases from J, with 14 bases between. Germline CDR1 and CDR2: GTSNPN and SVGIG (reference sequence). There are 12 residues in the CDR3. The CDR3 loop is CAWTHVGGTQYF. In nucleotides, the CDR3 is TGTGCCTGGACTCATGTGGGGGGTACCCAGTACTTC.

This sequence joins TRBV2 and TRBJ2-7; D assignment may be TRBD1 or TRBD2 (5 bases each). Trimming cost V 2 bases and J 3 bases, with 14 bases left between them. This CDR3 is 15 amino acids long. Germline loops: CDR1 SNHLY, CDR2 FYNNEI. DNA for the CDR3: TGTGCCAGCAGTGAAAACGACGGGGCCCTCTACGAGCAGTACTTC. Protein sequence: CASSENDGALYEQYF.

This rearrangement joins TRBV5-4 to TRBJ1-1; D uncertain. CDR3 length: 16 amino acids. Trimming removed 4 bases from V and 0 bases from J, with 16 bases in between. In germline, CDR1 is SGHNT, CDR2 YYREEE (reference sequence). The CDR3 spells CASSPRPGGVNTEAFF. The CDR3, as DNA: TGTGCCAGCAGCCCACGACCAGGTGGGGTGAACACTGAAGCTTTCTTT.

CDR3 bases: TGTGCCAGCAGTTACGGGCCAGGGATTGGGGCCAACGTCCTGACTTTC. This codes for CASSYGPGIGANVLTF. The chain carries TRBV6-6 and TRBJ2-6; a possible D gene is TRBD1 (5 bases). CDR3 length equals 16 residues. CDR1 is MNHNY and CDR2 is SVGAGI in the germline V gene (reference sequence). V was cut by 2 bases and J by 3 bases, with 11 bases left in between.

This clone was counted a single time. The V and J genes are TRBV6-5 and TRBJ2-7; TRBD1 aligns across 10 bases. The germline CDR1 and CDR2 sequences are MNHEY and SVGAGI. The CDR3 totals 14 residues. Trimming took 0 bases from V and 6 from J; bases not matched to a gene: 2. CDR3 nucleotides: TGTGCCAGCAGTTACTCCCGGACAGGGGGCGAGCAGTACTTC. Translation gives CASSYSRTGGEQYF.

This clone was recorded only once. J is TRBJ2-2 and V is TRBV15; D call uncertain. This CDR3 contains 14 residues. Germline CDR1 LNHNV, CDR2 YYDKDF (reference sequence). V was trimmed by 1 base and J by 4 bases, leaving 7 bases between them. The CDR3 nucleotides read TGTGCCACCAGCAGAGGGGGAAGCACCGGGGAGCTGTTTTTT. Protein sequence: CATSRGGSTGELFF.

The V gene is TRBV19, the J gene TRBJ1-1, with 10 bases that match TRBD1. The CDR3 runs to 13 residues. Trimming at V came to 6 bases and at J to 7 bases, leaving 5 bases not matched to a gene. The germline gives CDR1 LNHDA, CDR2 SQIVND (reference sequence). In DNA form, the CDR3 reads TGTGCCAGTAGGGGACAGGGGATCAGTGAAGCTTTCTTT. Its translation is CASRGQGISEAFF.